The T cell receptor beta chain under discussion was sequenced for a study of OX40 agonist ivuxolimab in advanced cancers. Study-wide results and caveats: CD8+ T cells showed, on average, more clonal expansion than CD4+ cells.

Of note for this clone: The antigen remains unidentified.

Here immunoSEQ multiplex PCR was the method, and the copy in TCRdb shows in-frame clones only, minus some. Of roughly 100,000 clones listed, less than 90% were seen once; the top ten hold about 1.1%. The TCR originated in an adult with an advanced solid tumor such as melanoma, head and neck, liver or kidney cancer. Specimen: CD4+ or CD8+ T cells sorted from blood, collected in a trial of the OX40 agonist ivuxolimab.

The DNA for the CDR3 is TGTGCCAGCAGCTTAACACAGGGCGGCGAAAAACTGTTTTTT. Translated, it gives CASSLTQGGEKLFF. J is TRBJ1-4 and V is TRBV7-9; perhaps TRBD1 as D (6 bases). V dropped 2 bases and J dropped 8 bases, with 12 bases sitting between them. The germline V gene has CDR1 SEHNR and CDR2 FQNEAQ (reference sequence). This CDR3 spans 14 amino acids.